Listed here are 29 T cell receptor beta chains from one sample, sequenced in a study of CD8+CD57+ T cells in acquired aplastic anemia. The sequenced patients had an expansion of CD8+CD57+ cells seen by flow cytometry. Template material for TCR beta VDJ and CDR3 profiling consisted of genomic DNA. TCRdb called the reads again in MiXCR, with one record for every CDR3 protein. Here the sample spans some 120,000 distinct CDR3 sequences, 50% to 70% being singletons. The sequenced sample was sorted CD4+, CD8+, or CD8+CD57+ T cells (not recorded which) from PBMCs. The receptor source for this set is a human donor with aplastic anemia.

This chain joins TRBV15 and TRBJ2-2; TRBD1 or TRBD2 may be the D gene (5 bases each). This CDR3 comprises 15 residues. Germline V gene lookup returns CDR1 LNHNV and CDR2 YYDKDF (reference sequence). V was cut by 8 bases and J by 5 bases, with 18 bases left in between. CDR3 in DNA: TGTGCCACCCTCCGGGGCCCCGCTGGGACCGGGGAGCTGTTTTTT. Translated, it gives CATLRGPAGTGELFF.

V gene TRBV7-8 combines with J gene TRBJ1-2; no clear D gene. The CDR3 spans 13 residues. The V end lost 5 bases, the J end lost 5 bases, and 12 bases lay between the germline ends. CDR1 SGHVS and CDR2 FQNEAQ come from the germline V gene. The DNA for the CDR3 is TGTGCCAGCAGCCATGGCAGGCTGTATGGCTACACCTTC. It specifies CASSHGRLYGYTF. Full variable domain (outside the CDR3, taken from reference TRBV7-8 and TRBJ1-2): GAGVSQSPRYKVAKRGQDVALRCDPISGHVSLFWYQQALGQGPEFLTYFQNEAQLDKSGLPSDRFFAERPEGSVSTLKIQRTQQEDSAVYLCASSHGRLYGYTFGSGTRLTVV.

A few counts support this clonotype. The chain carries TRBV6-5 and TRBJ2-3, with 7 bases aligning to TRBD2. Unmatched junction bases numbered 5, after V lost 0 bases and J lost 5 bases. CDR3 length: 15 amino acids. From germline, CDR1 is MNHEY and CDR2 SVGAGI. The CDR3 is CASSYSTGGGDTQYF. CDR3 in DNA: TGTGCCAGCAGTTACTCGACGGGGGGTGGAGATACGCAGTATTTT.

The V call is TRBV29-1, the J call TRBJ1-6; the D is unclear. The V end lost 4 bases, the J end lost 9 bases, and 10 bases lay between the germline ends. The CDR3 is 12 residues long. Germline values: CDR1 SQVTM, CDR2 ANQGSEA. In DNA, the CDR3 is TGCAGCGTTGGCGGGGTTGGTTCACCCCTCCACTTT. Translated: CSVGGVGSPLHF. Full variable domain (missing parts from reference TRBV29-1 and TRBJ1-6): SAVISQKPSRDICQRGTSLTIQCQVDSQVTMMFWYRQQPGQSLTLIATANQGSEATYESGFVIDKFPISRPNLTFSTLTVSNMSPEDSSIYLCSVGGVGSPLHFGNGTRLTVT.

The genes are TRBV2 and TRBJ2-3; D is ambiguous. The CDR3 has 14 amino acids. Between the trimmed V and J ends, which lost 3 bases and 2 bases, there was a span of 9 bases. Germline V gene sequence: CDR1 SNHLY, CDR2 FYNNEI. CDR3 DNA: TGTGCCAGCAGTGACAGCCGACACACAGATACGCAGTATTTT. Its translation: CASSDSRHTDTQYF.

V is TRBV2 and J is TRBJ2-2, with TRBD2 as a possible D gene (6 bases). V dropped 6 bases and J dropped 8 bases, with 10 bases sitting between them. The CDR3 length is 12 residues. In germline, CDR1 is SNHLY, CDR2 FYNNEI. The CDR3 DNA is TGTGCCAGCAGAACTAGCATTGGGGAGCTGTTTTTT. It specifies CASRTSIGELFF.

The V gene is TRBV20-1, the J gene TRBJ2-7; tentative D call: TRBD1 (7 bases). The germline gives CDR1 DFQATT, CDR2 SNEGSKA (reference sequence). The CDR3 is 13 amino acids. Trimming removed 3 bases at V and 9 bases at J, with 18 bases between. CDR3 sequence reads: CSASARQGGGQYF. The CDR3 nucleotides read TGCAGTGCTAGTGCTCGCCAGGGGGGAGGGCAGTACTTC.

This clonotype occurred a few times. V usage is TRBV29-1 and J usage is TRBJ1-6, with 7 nucleotides matching TRBD1. The germline V gene encodes CDR1 SQVTM and CDR2 ANQGSEA. Trimming at V came to 5 bases and at J to 5 bases, leaving 6 bases not matched to a gene. The CDR3 is made up of 14 amino acids. CDR3 bases: TGCAGCGTTACGACAGGGTCGGATAATTCACCCCTCCACTTT. This gives the protein CSVTTGSDNSPLHF.

The chain couples TRBV20-1 to TRBJ2-2; D ambiguous. Trimming shortened V by 3 bases and J by 1 base, and 6 bases separated the two germline ends. This CDR3 has 13 residues. CDR1 is DFQATT and CDR2 is SNEGSKA in the germline V gene (reference sequence). The CDR3: CSASFRNTGELFF. CDR3 DNA: TGCAGTGCTAGTTTCCGGAACACCGGGGAGCTGTTTTTT.

This clonotype was detected many times. The chain joins TRBV24-1 to TRBJ2-7; TRBD2 matches at 15 bases. The CDR3 is 16 amino acids. The V segment lost 8 bases and the J segment 4 bases; nucleotides outside the gene matches: 8. In germline, CDR1 is KGHDR, CDR2 SFDVKD. This CDR3 reads CATTWTSGGGWYEQYF. In DNA, the CDR3 is TGTGCCACCACTTGGACTAGCGGGGGGGGGTGGTACGAGCAGTACTTC.

This chain's CDR3 is CAARGKDTEAFF. The CDR3 DNA reads as TGTGCCGCACGGGGGAAGGACACTGAAGCTTTCTTT. The chain links TRBV10-3 to TRBJ1-1; tentatively, D is TRBD1 (5 bases). CDR3 length: 12 residues. From germline, CDR1 is ENHRY and CDR2 SYGVKD. With 11 bases removed from V and 3 bases from J, the gap between germline ends came to 13 bases.

This clonotype was detected ten times or more. The J gene is TRBJ2-5, the V gene TRBV6-1, with 9 nucleotides matching TRBD1. CDR1 MNHNS and CDR2 SASEGT come from the germline V gene. This CDR3 region has 15 residues. V lost 6 bases and J lost 5; bases outside the gene matches: 10. As DNA, the CDR3 is TGTGCCAGCAGCACGGACAGGGGCGATTGGGAGACCCAGTACTTC. It codes for CASSTDRGDWETQYF.

The CDR3 spells CSASPAGTDTQYF. DNA for the CDR3: TGCAGTGCTAGTCCAGCGGGGACAGATACGCAGTATTTT. The V and J genes are TRBV20-1 and TRBJ2-3; 7 bases are shared with TRBD2. CDR1 DFQATT and CDR2 SNEGSKA come from the germline V gene (reference sequence). Trimming cost V 3 bases and J 3 bases; bases outside gene matches: 3. The CDR3 is made up of 13 amino acids.

In its sample, this clonotype was seen a few times. The chain is built from TRBV27 and TRBJ2-1, with 14 bases identical to TRBD2. Germline V gene data show CDR1 as MNHEY and CDR2 as SMNVEV (reference sequence). CDR3 size: 14 residues. The junction had 4 bases not matched to a gene; V was cut back by 5 bases and J by 10 bases. The DNA of the CDR3 is TGTGCCAGCAGTCGGGGACTAGCGGGAGCGGAGCAGTTCTTC. Its protein is CASSRGLAGAEQFF.

This clonotype showed up many times. The V call is TRBV7-9, the J call TRBJ2-7, with 11 nucleotides matching TRBD1. V trimming: 4 bases; J trimming: 5 bases; junction bases outside the gene matches: 4. Germline lookup yields CDR1 SEHNR and CDR2 FQNEAQ (reference sequence). The CDR3 has 14 residues. This chain's CDR3 is CASSSGQGVDEQYF. The CDR3 nucleotides are TGTGCCAGCAGCTCGGGACAGGGGGTGGACGAGCAGTACTTC.

The CDR3, as DNA: TGTGCCAGCAGCCCGTCCGACCCGGGTGAAAAACTGTTTTTT. This codes for CASSPSDPGEKLFF. The rearrangement links TRBV11-3 to TRBJ1-4; no firm D call. Germline V gives CDR1 SGHNT, CDR2 YENEEA. V shed 5 bases and J shed 7 bases, with 14 bases lying between them. The CDR3 consists of 14 residues.

At least ten counts were recorded for this clonotype. CDR3 in amino acids: CASSLETSGILFVNEQYF. As DNA, the CDR3 is TGTGCCAGCAGCTTAGAGACTAGCGGGATTCTTTTTGTGAACGAGCAGTACTTC. The chain joins TRBV13 to TRBJ2-7; 11 nucleotides align to TRBD2. After removal of 1 base from V and 5 bases from J, the junction contained 13 bases not matched to a gene. This CDR3 comprises 18 residues. The germline CDR1 and CDR2 sequences are PRHDT and FYEKMQ (reference sequence). The full variable domain, in which reference TRBV13 and TRBJ2-7 provide the parts outside the CDR3, is AAGVIQSPRHLIKEKRETATLKCYPIPRHDTVYWYQQGPGQDPQFLISFYEKMQSDKGSIPDRFSAQQFSDYHSELNMSSLELGDSALYFCASSLETSGILFVNEQYFGPGTRLTVT.

The chain has TRBV9 and TRBJ1-2, with a possible D match to TRBD1 (6 bases). The CDR3 is 14 amino acids. Germline CDR1 SGDLS, CDR2 YYNGEE. V was cut by 5 bases and J by 6 bases, with 17 bases left in between. This CDR3 reads CASRLQGSFNGYTF. The CDR3 nucleotides are TGTGCCAGCAGGTTACAGGGTAGTTTTAATGGCTACACCTTC.

This clonotype was seen at least ten times. The V gene is TRBV16, the J gene TRBJ1-6; D is undetermined. Germline CDR1 KGHSY, CDR2 FQNENV. V shed 0 bases and J shed 0 bases, with 6 bases lying between them. This CDR3 has 16 amino acids. CDR3 amino acids: CASSQSASSYNSPLHF. The DNA of the CDR3 is TGTGCCAGCAGCCAATCAGCGAGCTCCTATAATTCACCCCTCCACTTT.

The chain combines TRBV19 with TRBJ1-6; unclear D gene. The V gene lost 3 bases and the J gene lost 5 bases, with 8 bases spanning the gap. The CDR3 has 14 amino acids. Germline V lookup: CDR1 LNHDA, CDR2 SQIVND (reference sequence). This CDR3 reads CASSMQLDNSPLHF. CDR3 DNA: TGTGCCAGTAGTATGCAGCTCGATAATTCACCCCTCCACTTT.

The chain joins TRBV5-4 to TRBJ1-1; D uncertain. Germline CDR1 is SGHNT and CDR2 is YYREEE (reference sequence). The V gene lost 5 bases and the J gene lost 0 bases, with 5 bases spanning the gap. The CDR3 is 12 residues long. The DNA of the CDR3 is TGTGCCAGCAGAAACCTGAACACTGAAGCTTTCTTT. Its translation: CASRNLNTEAFF.

The CDR3, as DNA: TGCGCCAGCAGCTTTCGACTAGCCCAAGAGACCCAGTACTTC. Residues: CASSFRLAQETQYF. The J gene is TRBJ2-5, the V gene TRBV5-1; 7 bases align to TRBD2. Germline CDR1 is SGHRS and CDR2 is YFSETQ. The CDR3 is 14 residues long. V lost 2 bases and J lost 1; bases outside the gene matches: 2.

The CDR3 DNA reads TGTGCCAGCAGACGAATACAGGGGGACACTGAAGCTTTCTTT. Its protein is CASRRIQGDTEAFF. J is TRBJ1-1 and V is TRBV6-1; TRBD1 matches at 8 bases. There are 14 residues in the CDR3. Germline V gives CDR1 MNHNS, CDR2 SASEGT. Losses at the gene ends were 6 bases for V and 3 bases for J; bases not matched to a gene: 6.

The chain carries TRBV29-1 and TRBJ1-1; D gene uncertain. Germline V CDR1 and CDR2: SQVTM, ANQGSEA. Trimming pared 7 bases from V and 1 base from J, leaving 10 bases between. The CDR3 covers 12 residues. The CDR3 region is CSAERQNTEAFF. The CDR3 nucleotides read TGCAGCGCCGAACGACAGAACACTGAAGCTTTCTTT.

The chain joins TRBV7-2 to TRBJ2-1; D is unresolved. This CDR3 region has 12 residues. Trimming removed 1 base from V and 6 bases from J, with 4 bases in between. The germline V gene encodes CDR1 SGHTA and CDR2 FQGNSA. CDR3 bases: TGTGCCAGCAGCTTAGTCGGCAATGAGCAGTTCTTC. Translated, it gives CASSLVGNEQFF.

The chain combines TRBV7-6 with TRBJ1-1; D is perhaps TRBD1 (5 bases). V was pared by 3 bases and J by 6 bases, with 8 bases between. Germline V lookup: CDR1 SGHVS, CDR2 FNYEAQ. The CDR3 runs 12 residues. The CDR3 nucleotides are TGTGCCAGCAGCTTTTGGGGGGCTGAAGCTTTCTTT. It translates to CASSFWGAEAFF.

The table lists this clonotype with a few counts. The chain recombines TRBV10-3 with TRBJ2-7, with D tentatively TRBD2 (6 bases). This CDR3 region has 13 residues. Trimming stripped 5 bases from V and 2 bases from J, with 10 bases between. The V gene's germline CDR1 is ENHRY and CDR2 SYGVKD. CDR3 sequence (DNA): TGTGCCATCAGTAGAAGGGAGGCCTACGAGCAGTACTTC. Translating it yields CAISRREAYEQYF.

V and J are TRBV11-1 and TRBJ2-1, with 8 bases aligning to TRBD2. V lost 7 bases to trimming and J lost 8 bases; unmatched junction nucleotides: 16. CDR1 and CDR2 (germline): SGHAT, FQDESV (reference sequence). The CDR3 sequence is 16 residues long. CDR3 DNA sequence: TGTGCCAGCACCCCCGGAGCGGGAGTTCGTGTGTATGAGCAGTTCTTC. The encoded protein is CASTPGAGVRVYEQFF.

This clonotype was detected many times. CDR3 DNA sequence: TGTGCCAGTAGTATAGGATGGGGTGGGGTCTACGAGCAGTACTTC. It encodes CASSIGWGGVYEQYF. The rearrangement joins TRBV19 to TRBJ2-7; D not resolved. Germline CDR1 is LNHDA and CDR2 is SQIVND (reference sequence). Trimming left V 1 base short and J 3 bases short, with 13 bases between. There are 15 residues in the CDR3. Complete variable domain (other parts from reference TRBV19 and TRBJ2-7): DGGITQSPKYLFRKEGQNVTLSCEQNLNHDAMYWYRQDPGQGLRLIYYSQIVNDFQKGDIAEGYSVSREKKESFPLTVTSAQKNPTAFYLCASSIGWGGVYEQYFGPGTRLTVT.